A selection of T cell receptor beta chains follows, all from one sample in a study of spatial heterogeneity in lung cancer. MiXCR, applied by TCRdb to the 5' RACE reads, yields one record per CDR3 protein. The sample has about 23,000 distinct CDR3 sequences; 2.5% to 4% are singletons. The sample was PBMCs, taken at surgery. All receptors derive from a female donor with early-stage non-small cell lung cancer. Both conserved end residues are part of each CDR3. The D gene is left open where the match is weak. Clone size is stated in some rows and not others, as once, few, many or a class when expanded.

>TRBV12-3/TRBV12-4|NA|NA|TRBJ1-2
TGTGCCAGCAGTTTAGCTTTGGGTGGCGGCTACACCTTC
CASSLALGGGYTF
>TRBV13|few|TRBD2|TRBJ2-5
TGTGCCAGCAGCCGGAGTAGCGGGAGGGCATACCAAGAGACCCAGTACTTC
CASSRSSGRAYQETQYF
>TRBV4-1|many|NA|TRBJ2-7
TGCGCCAGCAGCCAAGATCTCCCAGGCAGACCTCCCTACGAGCAGTACTTC
CASSQDLPGRPPYEQYF
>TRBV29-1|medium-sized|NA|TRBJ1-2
TGCAGCGTTGGCACGGGGGCTGGCTACACCTTC
CSVGTGAGYTF
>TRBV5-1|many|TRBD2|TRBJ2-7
TGCGCCAGCAGCACCGGACTAGCGGGAGGGCCATGGTACGAGCAGTACTTC
CASSTGLAGGPWYEQYF
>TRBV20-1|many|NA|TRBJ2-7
TGCAGTGCCACAGCGGTTCCCTCCTACGAGCAGTACTTC
CSATAVPSYEQYF
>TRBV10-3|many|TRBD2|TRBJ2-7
TGTGCCATCAGGACTAGCGGGACCTCAGGCTACGAGCAGTACTTC
CAIRTSGTSGYEQYF
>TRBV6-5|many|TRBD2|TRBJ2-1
TGTGCCAGCAGTTACCGGACTAGCGGGAACAATGAGCAGTTCTTC
CASSYRTSGNNEQFF
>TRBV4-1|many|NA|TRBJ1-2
TGCGCCAGCAGCCAAGGGCGACTGATACAGGGAATCTATGGCTACACCTTC
CASSQGRLIQGIYGYTF
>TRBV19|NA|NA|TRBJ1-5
TGTGCCAGTAGTCGGGGGTACAATCAGCCCCAGCATTTT
CASSRGYNQPQHF
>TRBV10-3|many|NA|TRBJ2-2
TGTGCCATCAGTGCCACCGGGGAGCTGTTTTTT
CAISATGELFF
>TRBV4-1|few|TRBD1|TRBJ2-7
TGCGCCAGCGCGGCCGGGACAGACTACGAGCAGTACTTC
CASAAGTDYEQYF
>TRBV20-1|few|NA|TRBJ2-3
TGCAGTGCGAAACAGAGCGGAGTCATCACAGATACGCAGTATTTT
CSAKQSGVITDTQYF
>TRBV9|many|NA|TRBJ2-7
TGTGCCAGCAGTCCTAGAGGGGATATCTACGAGCAGTACTTC
CASSPRGDIYEQYF
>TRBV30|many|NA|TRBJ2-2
TGTGCCTGGAGTGTGAGTAACACCGGGGAGCTGTTTTTT
CAWSVSNTGELFF
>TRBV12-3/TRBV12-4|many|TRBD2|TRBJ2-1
TGTGCCAGCAGTCCTGGGACTAGCGGGAGTTTAATGCCGTTCTTC
CASSPGTSGSLMPFF
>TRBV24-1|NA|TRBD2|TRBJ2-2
TGTGCCACCAGTGACCCGGGACTAGCGGGAGGGTATACCGGGGAGCTGGTTTTT
CATSDPGLAGGYTGELVF
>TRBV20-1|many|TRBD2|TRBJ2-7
TGCAGTGTTATGACTAGCGCCAGGGGTTACGAGCAGTACTTC
CSVMTSARGYEQYF
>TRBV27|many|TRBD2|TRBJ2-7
TGTGCCAGCAGAAGACTAGCGGGAGCGGTGAGGTACGAGCAGTACTTC
CASRRLAGAVRYEQYF
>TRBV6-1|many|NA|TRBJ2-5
TGTGCCAGCTTAGGACCAGACCAAGAGACCCAGTACTTC
CASLGPDQETQYF
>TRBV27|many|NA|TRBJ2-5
TGTGCCAGCAGTTCCCCGGCTGCGGGGAAAGAGACCCAGTACTTC
CASSSPAAGKETQYF
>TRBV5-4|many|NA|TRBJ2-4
TGTGCCAGCAGCTCCCCCTTGCTCCTAGCCAAAAACATTCAGTACTTC
CASSSPLLLAKNIQYF
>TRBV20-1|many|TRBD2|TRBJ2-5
TGCAGTGCTAGAGAGGGCACTAGCGGCCAAGAGACCCAGTACTTC
CSAREGTSGQETQYF
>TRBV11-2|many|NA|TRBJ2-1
TGTGCCAGCACCGACTTAGCGGTCTCCTACAATGAGCAGTTCTTC
CASTDLAVSYNEQFF
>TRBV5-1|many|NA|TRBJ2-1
TGCGCCAGCAGCTTCAGTGGCGCTGGCGGGAACAAAAAAAACAATGAGCAGTTCTTC
CASSFSGAGGNKKNNEQFF
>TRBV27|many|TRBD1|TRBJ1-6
TGTGCCAGCAGTATATATGCCGGACAGGGTTCACCCCTCCACTTT
CASSIYAGQGSPLHF
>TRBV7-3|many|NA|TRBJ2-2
TGTGCCAGCAGCGCACCAGGGGCCGGGGAGCTGTTTTTT
CASSAPGAGELFF
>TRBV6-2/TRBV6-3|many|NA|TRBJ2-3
TGTGCCAGCAGTTACTTGATCGGTGCAACAGATACGCAGTATTTT
CASSYLIGATDTQYF
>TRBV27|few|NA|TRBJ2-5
TGTGCCAGCCGATCGGGGGCAGAACAAGAGACCCAGTACTTC
CASRSGAEQETQYF
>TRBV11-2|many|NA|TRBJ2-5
TGTGCCAGCAGCTTAGGCCCCCGGGAGACCCAGTACTTC
CASSLGPRETQYF
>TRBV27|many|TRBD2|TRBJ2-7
TGTGCCAGCAGTTTATCACCTAGCGGGAGCTACGAGCAGTACTTC
CASSLSPSGSYEQYF
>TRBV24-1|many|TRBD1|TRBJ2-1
TGTGCCACGTCCCGGGACAGGGGTGGTGAGCAGTTCTTC
CATSRDRGGEQFF
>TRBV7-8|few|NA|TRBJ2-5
TGTGCCAGCAGCCACCTCGGAGAGACCCAGTACTTC
CASSHLGETQYF
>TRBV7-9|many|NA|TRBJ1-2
TGTGCCAGCAGCTCCTTGACAGATGGCTACACCTTC
CASSSLTDGYTF
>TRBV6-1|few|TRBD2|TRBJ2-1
TGTGCCAGCAGTGAGATCCCAGTGCTAGCGGCCGAATCCTACAATGAGCAGTTCTTC
CASSEIPVLAAESYNEQFF
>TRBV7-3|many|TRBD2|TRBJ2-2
TGTGCCAGCAGCTTAATAATTTCAGCTAGCGGGCGAACCGGGGAGCTGTTTTTT
CASSLIISASGRTGELFF
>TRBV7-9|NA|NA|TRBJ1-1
TGTGCCAGCAGCTTAGGACAGTCTAACACTGAAGCTTTCTTT
CASSLGQSNTEAFF
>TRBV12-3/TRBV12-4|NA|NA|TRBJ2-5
TGTGCCAGCAGGCCTGAGCAAGAGACCCAGTACTTC
CASRPEQETQYF
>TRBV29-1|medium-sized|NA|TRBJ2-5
TGCAGCCTAGTTTGGGGCCAAGAGACCCAGTACTTC
CSLVWGQETQYF
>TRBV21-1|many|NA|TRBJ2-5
TGTGCCAGCAGCAAGGCGGGAGACCAAAACCAAGAGACCCAGTACTTC
CASSKAGDQNQETQYF
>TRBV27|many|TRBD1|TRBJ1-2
TGTGCCAGCAGTTCCCGATGGACAGGGCGCAACCCCAATGGCTACACCTTC
CASSSRWTGRNPNGYTF
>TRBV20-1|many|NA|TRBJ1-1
TGCAGTGCTAGAGATCTGGCGTTCGCTGAAGCTTTCTTT
CSARDLAFAEAFF
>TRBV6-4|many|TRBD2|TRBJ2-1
TGTGCCAGCAGTGACGGGGACGGGAGGGACTACAATGAGCAGTTCTTC
CASSDGDGRDYNEQFF
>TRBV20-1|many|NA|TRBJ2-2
TGCAGTGCTAGAACAGGGATCCCGAACACCGGGGAGCTGTTTTTT
CSARTGIPNTGELFF
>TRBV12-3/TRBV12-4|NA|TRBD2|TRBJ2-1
TGTGCCAGCAGCCCGACTAGCCGGGCCAATGAGCAGTTCTTC
CASSPTSRANEQFF
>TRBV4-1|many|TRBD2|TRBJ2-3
TGCGCCAGCAGCTCACTAGCGGGCCCACCAATCACAGATACGCAGTATTTT
CASSSLAGPPITDTQYF
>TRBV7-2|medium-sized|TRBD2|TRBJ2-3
TGTGCCAGCAGCTTATTAGCGGGAGGATCCACAGATACGCAGTATTTT
CASSLLAGGSTDTQYF
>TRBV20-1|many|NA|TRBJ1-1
TGCAGTGCTCCCGGACAGTCGAACACTGAAGCTTTCTTT
CSAPGQSNTEAFF